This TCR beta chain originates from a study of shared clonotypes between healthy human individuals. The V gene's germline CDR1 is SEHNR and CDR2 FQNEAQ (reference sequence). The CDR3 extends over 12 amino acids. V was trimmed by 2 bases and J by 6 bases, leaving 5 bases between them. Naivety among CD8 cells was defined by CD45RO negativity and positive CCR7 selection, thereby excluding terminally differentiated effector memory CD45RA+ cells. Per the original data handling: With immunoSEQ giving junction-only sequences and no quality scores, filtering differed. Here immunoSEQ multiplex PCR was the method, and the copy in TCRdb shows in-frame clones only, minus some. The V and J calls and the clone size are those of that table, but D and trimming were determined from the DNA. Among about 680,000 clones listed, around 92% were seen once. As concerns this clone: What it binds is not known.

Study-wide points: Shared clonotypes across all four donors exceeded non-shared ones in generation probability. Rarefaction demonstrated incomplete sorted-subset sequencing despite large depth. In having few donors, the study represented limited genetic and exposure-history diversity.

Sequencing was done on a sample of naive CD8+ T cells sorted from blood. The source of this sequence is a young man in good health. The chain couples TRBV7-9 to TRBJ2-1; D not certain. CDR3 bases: TGTGCCAGCAGCTTATTTTTCAATGAGCAGTTCTTC. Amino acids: CASSLFFNEQFF.